Included here is one T cell receptor beta chain sequence, with context. Antigen: not known. The study sorted every CD8+ T cell subset in triplicate at 250,000 to 300,000 cells each. 5' RACE with UMI labels generated the TRB cDNA libraries. Using the 5' RACE reads, TCRdb records one entry per CDR3 protein without DNA. The table lists around 50,000 distinct CDR3 sequences. The data originate from a study of CXCR3-negative and CXCR3-positive naive CD8 T cells. Study observations and caveats: The authors found comparable surface CD5 between naive subsets and inferred TCR strength from TRB CDR3 properties.

What was sequenced was naive CXCR3- CD8+ T cells from blood. Subset given: CD45RO-CCR7+CD27+CD95- naive CD8+ T cells lacking CXCR3 (TNR3-). This TCR was sampled from a human donor in good health. Some clones in this sample may be carry-over from other donors' samples.

The CDR3 loop is CASSLSLYEQYF. This sequence joins TRBV28 and TRBJ2-7. The CDR3 has 12 residues. Per germline, CDR1 MDHEN and CDR2 SYDVKM.